Presented here are 9 T cell receptor beta chains from one specimen sequenced in a study of OX40 agonist ivuxolimab in advanced cancers. Here immunoSEQ multiplex PCR was the method, and the copy in TCRdb shows in-frame clones only, minus some. The repertoire holds approximately 79,000 clones, with 85% to 90% as singletons. Sequencing was performed on CD4+ or CD8+ T cells sorted from blood, taken in a trial of the OX40 agonist ivuxolimab. Receptors originate from an adult with an advanced solid tumor such as melanoma, head and neck, liver or kidney cancer.

The CDR3 sequence: CASSPREDDEQYF. As DNA, the CDR3 is TGTGCCAGCTCCCCCCGAGAGGATGACGAGCAGTACTTC. The rearrangement uses TRBV18 and TRBJ2-7; D is unclear. V shed 6 bases and J shed 5 bases, with 14 bases lying between them. The CDR3 runs to 13 residues. Germline V lookup: CDR1 KGHSH, CDR2 LQKENI.

The chain uses TRBV6-5 and TRBJ2-7; 9 bases map to TRBD2. Germline loops: CDR1 MNHEY, CDR2 SVGAGI. The CDR3 has 13 residues. V lost 6 bases, J lost 2 bases, and 2 bases stayed unmatched. The CDR3 loop reads CASRGTSTYEQYF. The CDR3 nucleotides are TGTGCCAGCAGAGGGACTAGCACCTACGAGCAGTACTTC.

This chain uses TRBV30 with TRBJ1-3; D not resolved. The V end lost 3 bases, the J end lost 6 bases, and 18 bases lay between the germline ends. CDR1 is GTSNPN, CDR2 SVGIG, per germline (reference sequence). The CDR3 totals 15 residues. The CDR3 DNA reads as TGTGCCTGGAGAGGCAGCCCGGATAAAGAAAACACCATATATTTT. Its protein product is CAWRGSPDKENTIYF.

The V and J genes are TRBV6-5 and TRBJ2-1, with D tentatively TRBD2 (5 bases). CDR3 length equals 15 residues. V lost 0 bases and J 6 bases, leaving 12 bases between the germline ends. Germline assignment: CDR1 MNHEY and CDR2 SVGAGI. CDR3 nucleotides: TGTGCCAGCAGTTACTCGAGCCTAGCCGGCAATGAGCAGTTCTTC. It specifies CASSYSSLAGNEQFF.

The V call is TRBV7-2, the J call TRBJ2-7; 10 bases fit TRBD1. The CDR3 length is 17 residues. V lost 0 bases and J lost 0; bases outside the gene matches: 5. Looked up from germline, CDR1 is SGHTA and CDR2 is FQGNSA. The CDR3 here is CASSLAARTGGSYEQYF. CDR3 sequence (DNA): TGTGCCAGCAGCTTAGCGGCAAGGACAGGGGGCTCCTACGAGCAGTACTTC.

This clone was seen a handful of times. The chain joins TRBV4-1 to TRBJ2-5; D remains unclear. Germline assignment: CDR1 MGHRA and CDR2 YSYEKL. Trimming took off 4 bases at V and 5 bases at J, with 11 bases between the two ends. The CDR3 has 13 amino acids. This chain's CDR3 is CASSLALGETQYF. CDR3 bases: TGCGCCAGCAGCCTCGCTCTGGGGGAGACCCAGTACTTC.

The rearrangement links TRBV11-2 to TRBJ1-1; D may be TRBD1 (5 bases). The CDR3 loop spans 11 amino acids. Germline V gene sequence: CDR1 SGHAT, CDR2 FQNNGV. Between the trimmed V and J ends, which lost 11 bases and 1 base, there was a span of 8 bases. This CDR3 reads CADSENTEAFF. DNA of the CDR3: TGTGCCGACAGCGAGAACACTGAAGCTTTCTTT.

This clone was observed a handful of times. The V call is TRBV5-4, the J call TRBJ2-7, with a tentative D call TRBD2 (5 bases). In germline, CDR1 is SGHNT, CDR2 YYREEE (reference sequence). Trimming took off 4 bases at V and 1 base at J, with 12 bases between the two ends. This CDR3 has 14 amino acids. The CDR3 region is CASSRMGGSYEQYF. As DNA, the CDR3 is TGTGCCAGCAGCCGGATGGGCGGGTCCTACGAGCAGTACTTC. Looking up the rest from reference TRBV5-4 and TRBJ2-7 gives the full variable domain: ETGVTQSPTHLIKTRGQQVTLRCSSQSGHNTVSWYQQALGQGPQFIFQYYREEENGRGNFPPRFSGLQFPNYSSELNVNALELDDSALYLCASSRMGGSYEQYFGPGTRLTVT.

V usage is TRBV2 and J usage is TRBJ2-1; 9 bases are a match to TRBD1. V shed 5 bases and J 8 bases; nucleotides not matched to a gene: 10. CDR1 is SNHLY and CDR2 is FYNNEI in the germline V gene. The CDR3 has 15 residues. CDR3 in amino acids: CASSWGQGRSDEQFF. The DNA for the CDR3 is TGTGCCAGCAGTTGGGGACAGGGAAGGAGTGATGAGCAGTTCTTC. Based on the CDR3 plus reference TRBV2 and TRBJ2-1, the full variable domain is EPEVTQTPSHQVTQMGQEVILRCVPISNHLYFYWYRQILGQKVEFLVSFYNNEISEKSEIFDDQFSVERPDGSNFTLKIRSTKLEDSAMYFCASSWGQGRSDEQFFGPGTRLTVL.